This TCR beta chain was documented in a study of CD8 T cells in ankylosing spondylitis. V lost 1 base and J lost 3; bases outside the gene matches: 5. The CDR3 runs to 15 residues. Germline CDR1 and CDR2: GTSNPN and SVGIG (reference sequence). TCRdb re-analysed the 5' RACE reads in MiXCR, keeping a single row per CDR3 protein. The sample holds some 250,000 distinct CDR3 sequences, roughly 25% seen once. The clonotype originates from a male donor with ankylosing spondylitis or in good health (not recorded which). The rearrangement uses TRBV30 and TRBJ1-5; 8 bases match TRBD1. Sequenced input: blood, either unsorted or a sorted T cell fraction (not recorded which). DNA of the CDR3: TGTGCCTGGAGTGCGGGACAGGCGTACAATCAGCCCCAGCATTTT. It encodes CAWSAGQAYNQPQHF. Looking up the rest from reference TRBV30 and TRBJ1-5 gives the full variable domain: SQTIHQWPATLVQPVGSPLSLECTVEGTSNPNLYWYRQAAGRGLQLLFYSVGIGQISSEVPQNLSASRPQDRQFILSSKKLLLSDSGFYLCAWSAGQAYNQPQHFGDGTRLSIL.